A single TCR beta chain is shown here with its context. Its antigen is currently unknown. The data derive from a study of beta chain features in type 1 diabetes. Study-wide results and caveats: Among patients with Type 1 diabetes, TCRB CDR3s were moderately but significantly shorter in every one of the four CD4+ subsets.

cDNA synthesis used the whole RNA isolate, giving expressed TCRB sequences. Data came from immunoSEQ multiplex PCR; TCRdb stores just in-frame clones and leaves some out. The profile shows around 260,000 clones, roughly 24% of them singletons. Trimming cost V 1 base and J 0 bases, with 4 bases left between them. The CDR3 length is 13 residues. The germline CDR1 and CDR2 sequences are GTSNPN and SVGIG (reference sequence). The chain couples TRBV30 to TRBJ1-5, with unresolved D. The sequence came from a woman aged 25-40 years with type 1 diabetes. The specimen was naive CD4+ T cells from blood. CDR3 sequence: CAWSEHSNQPQHF. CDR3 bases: TGTGCCTGGAGTGAGCATAGCAATCAGCCCCAGCATTTT.